This T cell receptor beta chain appears in the sequencing data of a study of blood T cell repertoires in COVID-19. For the study at large: T cells, B-cell-depleted T cells, or PBMCs provided the cDNA or gDNA that served as material.

Seattle patient enrollment occurred during active infection, with longitudinal follow-up thereafter. This CDR3 has 15 amino acids. Germline trimming cut 5 bases from V and 5 bases from J; bases unmatched to any gene: 10. Germline V lookup: CDR1 PRHDT, CDR2 FYEKMQ (reference sequence). Sequencing used immunoSEQ multiplex PCR; TCRdb keeps in-frame clones, though not all of them. This sample carries 300,000 to 450,000 clones, 87% of them seen once, and the ten largest clones take 8.5% to 12%. The sequencing sample was made of peripheral blood. The TCR comes from a woman in her 30s with COVID-19, enrolled during active disease. The V gene is TRBV13, the J gene TRBJ2-5; 8 nucleotides align to TRBD2. DNA for the CDR3: TGTGCCAGCAGCCAACGGGGGGGGATGAGGGAGACCCAGTACTTC. Protein product: CASSQRGGMRETQYF.